Each of the 31 T cell receptor beta chains below was sequenced from the same sample in a study of naive and memory T cell subsets. A UMI-containing oligonucleotide was joined by 3' ligation to the TCR cDNA template. Amplification of ligated cDNA took four PCR rounds with SP2 and nested alpha and beta constant primers. TCRdb ran MiXCR on the 5' RACE reads and lists one entry per CDR3 protein. The data contain approximately 32,000 distinct CDR3 sequences, roughly 17% of them singletons. These receptors were taken from a female donor in good health.

This clonotype was seen many times. V gene TRBV5-1 combines with J gene TRBJ2-7, with a tentative D call TRBD1 (5 bases). The CDR3 totals 12 residues. V was pared by 0 bases and J by 11 bases, with 12 bases between. Germline loops: CDR1 SGHRS, CDR2 YFSETQ. The CDR3 nucleotides are TGCGCCAGCAGCTTGGGGCAGGGAATCAAGTACTTC. Translating it yields CASSLGQGIKYF.

This clonotype was observed a few times. The CDR3 DNA sequence: TGTGCCAGCAGCCAAGATACGAGCTCCTATAATTCACCCCTCCACTTT. Amino acid sequence: CASSQDTSSYNSPLHF. V usage is TRBV4-2 and J usage is TRBJ1-6; D uncertain. CDR3 length equals 16 residues. CDR1 LGHNA and CDR2 YNFKEQ come from the germline V gene. Trimming pared 0 bases from V and 0 bases from J, leaving 6 bases between.

This clonotype was seen more than once but under ten times. The chain recombines TRBV7-6 with TRBJ2-5; perhaps TRBD2 as D (5 bases). This CDR3 is built from 12 residues. V gave up 5 bases and J gave up 5 bases, with 9 bases separating them. CDR1 and CDR2 from the germline V gene are SGHVS and FNYEAQ. Here the CDR3 DNA reads TGTGCCAGCAGCACTAGATTGGAGACCCAGTACTTC. Its translation: CASSTRLETQYF. Full variable domain (rest looked up from reference TRBV7-6 and TRBJ2-5): GAGVSQSPRYKVTKRGQDVALRCDPISGHVSLYWYRQALGQGPEFLTYFNYEAQQDKSGLPNDRFSAERPEGSISTLTIQRTEQRDSAMYRCASSTRLETQYFGPGTRLLVL.

The chain is built from TRBV5-6 and TRBJ1-1; 7 bases fit TRBD1. The V and J ends lost 4 bases and 6 bases, in that order; junction bases with no gene match: 12. Germline V lookup: CDR1 SGHDT, CDR2 YYEEEE. The CDR3 contains 15 residues. The DNA for the CDR3 is TGTGCCAGCAGCAACCCGGGACAGCTACAGGCTGAAGCTTTCTTT. Translated, it gives CASSNPGQLQAEAFF.

Details on this clonotype: One end of the junction is discordant with germline, which a read error may explain. J is TRBJ2-3 and V is TRBV10-2; 8 bases agree with TRBD2. Germline assignment: CDR1 WSHSY and CDR2 SAAADI. The CDR3 consists of 16 residues. The CDR3 loop is CAGSERRGASTDTQYF. The CDR3 DNA reads as TGCGCCGGCAGTGAGCGGCGGGGGGCTAGCACAGATACGCAGTATTTT.

This clonotype was detected a few times. This chain uses TRBV6-6 with TRBJ1-1; 7 bases fit TRBD1. Germline V gene sequence: CDR1 MNHNY, CDR2 SVGAGI (reference sequence). J gave up 11 bases and V 2 bases, and 11 bases lay outside the gene matches. The CDR3 totals 14 residues. CDR3 in DNA: TGTGCCAGCAGTTACCGGTCGGGCCCAGGGGGGGCTTTCTTT. Amino acid sequence: CASSYRSGPGGAFF.

This clonotype was found a few times. This rearrangement joins TRBV13 to TRBJ2-5; the D call may be TRBD1 or TRBD2 (5 bases each). The CDR3 is made up of 13 amino acids. From germline, CDR1 is PRHDT and CDR2 FYEKMQ (reference sequence). V was clipped by 5 bases and J by 4 bases, with 11 bases between them. In DNA form, the CDR3 reads TGTGCCAGCAGCCCGGGGCGGTCAGAGACCCAGTACTTC. This codes for CASSPGRSETQYF.

The J gene is TRBJ1-1, the V gene TRBV5-1; tentatively, D is TRBD1 (6 bases). The germline V gene encodes CDR1 SGHRS and CDR2 YFSETQ. Trimming pared 2 bases from V and 7 bases from J, leaving 24 bases between. The CDR3 totals 17 residues. CDR3 sequence (DNA): TGCGCCAGCAGCTTACTCGGACAGTTTGCGGAGACCGGTGAAGCTTTCTTT. It specifies CASSLLGQFAETGEAFF.

This clonotype was detected many times. J is TRBJ2-7 and V is TRBV29-1; tentative D call: TRBD1 (6 bases). Germline CDR1 is SQVTM and CDR2 is ANQGSEA. The CDR3 spans 12 residues. V lost 4 bases to trimming and J lost 2 bases, with 9 bases between them. The CDR3 region has the DNA TGCAGCGTTGTTCAGGGGCCCTACGAGCAGTACTTC. This codes for CSVVQGPYEQYF.

About this clonotype itself: This may be a read error, as it is one base from a much larger clone. The gene calls are TRBV5-1 and TRBJ2-5; 9 nucleotides agree with TRBD1. The CDR3 is made up of 13 amino acids. Germline CDR1 reads SGHRS; CDR2 reads YFSETQ. This CDR3 reads CTSSLTGGETQYF. DNA of the CDR3: TGCACCAGCAGCTTGACAGGGGGTGAGACCCAGTACTTC.

The chain couples TRBV12-3 or TRBV12-4 to TRBJ2-1, with 9 bases that match TRBD2. The CDR3 is 19 amino acids. The junction had 17 bases not matched to a gene; V was cut back by 3 bases and J by 5 bases. The CDR3, as DNA: TGTGCCAGCAGTTTCCCGCCCCTGCTCCGCGGGGGGGCGGACAATGAGCAGTTCTTC. It translates to CASSFPPLLRGGADNEQFF.

Only a few counts were recorded for this clonotype. The V gene is TRBV6-6, the J gene TRBJ1-4; TRBD1 might be the D (5 bases). Germline CDR1 MNHNY, CDR2 SVGAGI (reference sequence). Trimming shortened V by 10 bases and J by 4 bases, and 19 bases separated the two germline ends. The CDR3 is 15 amino acids. CDR3 sequence: CATVNAQGDNEKLFF. For the CDR3, the DNA is TGTGCCACCGTCAATGCGCAGGGCGATAATGAAAAACTGTTTTTT.

In its sample, this clonotype was seen many times. V is TRBV29-1 and J is TRBJ1-1; D unclear. CDR1 is SQVTM, CDR2 ANQGSEA, per germline. The CDR3 consists of 12 residues. The V end lost 7 bases, the J end lost 1 base, and 10 bases lay between the germline ends. CDR3 protein: CSGQHRNTEAFF. CDR3 DNA: TGCAGCGGACAACACCGGAACACTGAAGCTTTCTTT.

This clonotype was counted only a few times. V usage is TRBV5-1 and J usage is TRBJ2-1; 10 positions agree with TRBD2. In germline, CDR1 is SGHRS, CDR2 YFSETQ. V gave up 4 bases and J gave up 1 base; unmatched junction bases: 5. The CDR3 extends over 16 amino acids. CDR3 protein: CASSPSSGGSYNEQFF. In DNA form, the CDR3 reads TGCGCCAGCAGCCCCTCTAGCGGGGGTTCCTACAATGAGCAGTTCTTC.

This clonotype is categorized as medium-sized. This chain uses TRBV19 with TRBJ1-1; 7 positions match TRBD1. The germline V gene has CDR1 LNHDA and CDR2 SQIVND (reference sequence). The trim removed 4 bases at V and 10 bases at J, leaving 6 bases unmatched. The CDR3 contains 12 residues. The CDR3 loop reads CASSSDRVGAFF. The CDR3 coding sequence is TGTGCCAGTAGTAGTGACAGGGTTGGAGCTTTCTTT.

The chain combines TRBV24-1 with TRBJ2-1; 8 bases line up with TRBD1. Unmatched junction bases numbered 11, after V lost 1 base and J lost 4 bases. CDR1 and CDR2 from the germline V gene are KGHDR and SFDVKD. The CDR3 runs to 18 residues. This CDR3 is CATSDLPQPGQVYNEQFF. In nucleotides, the CDR3 is TGTGCCACCAGTGATTTACCCCAACCGGGACAGGTTTACAATGAGCAGTTCTTC.

This chain links TRBV13 with TRBJ2-3, with 12 bases aligning to TRBD2. This CDR3 has 15 residues. Germline loops: CDR1 PRHDT, CDR2 FYEKMQ (reference sequence). V shed 4 bases, J shed 6 bases, and the junction held 5 bases outside the gene matches. CDR3 loop: CASSSGLAGFDTQYF. The CDR3 region has the DNA TGTGCCAGCAGCTCCGGACTAGCGGGGTTTGATACGCAGTATTTT. The whole variable domain, remainder taken from reference TRBV13 and TRBJ2-3, is AAGVIQSPRHLIKEKRETATLKCYPIPRHDTVYWYQQGPGQDPQFLISFYEKMQSDKGSIPDRFSAQQFSDYHSELNMSSLELGDSALYFCASSSGLAGFDTQYFGPGTRLTVL.

This clonotype was observed at least ten times. This chain links TRBV5-1 with TRBJ2-3; TRBD2 agrees at 11 bases. J was trimmed by 0 bases and V by 0 bases; bases with no gene match: 0. Germline CDR1 SGHRS, CDR2 YFSETQ. This CDR3 comprises 16 residues. The CDR3 coding sequence is TGCGCCAGCAGCTTGGGACTAGCGGGGAGCACAGATACGCAGTATTTT. This gives the protein CASSLGLAGSTDTQYF.

This clonotype was found a few times. The chain uses TRBV12-5 and TRBJ2-3; the D is unclear. Trimming removed 6 bases from V and 6 bases from J, with 10 bases in between. The CDR3 sequence is 12 residues long. Per the germline V gene, CDR1 is LGHNT and CDR2 is FRNRAP. CDR3 in amino acids: CASGPVGDTQYF. The CDR3 DNA sequence: TGTGCTAGTGGCCCCGTCGGGGATACGCAGTATTTT.

The chain carries TRBV29-1 and TRBJ2-3; 16 nucleotides line up with TRBD2. In germline, CDR1 is SQVTM, CDR2 ANQGSEA. The CDR3 has 17 amino acids. The ends lost 2 bases at V and 6 bases at J; junction bases unmatched: 8. CDR3 coding DNA: TGCAGCGTTGAAAAGGGGACTAGCGGGGGGGCGGTCGATACGCAGTATTTT. Translated, it gives CSVEKGTSGGAVDTQYF.

DNA for the CDR3: TGTGCCAGCAGTTACCCGGGACAGCTTACAGATACGCAGTATTTT. Amino acid sequence: CASSYPGQLTDTQYF. This rearrangement joins TRBV6-6 to TRBJ2-3, with 7 bases identical to TRBD1. J gave up 3 bases and V 2 bases, and 5 bases lay outside the gene matches. CDR1 is MNHNY, CDR2 SVGAGI, per germline (reference sequence). The CDR3 is made up of 15 amino acids.

This clonotype was seen a few times. The V call is TRBV5-1, the J call TRBJ2-7, with D uncertain. Germline V lookup: CDR1 SGHRS, CDR2 YFSETQ. Trimming left V 0 bases short and J 1 base short, with 5 bases between. The CDR3 totals 13 residues. The CDR3 DNA follows: TGCGCCAGCAGCTTGGCCGGTTCCTACGAGCAGTACTTC. Amino acid sequence: CASSLAGSYEQYF.

This clonotype was found a few times. J is TRBJ1-1 and V is TRBV29-1, with unresolved D. The CDR3 is 14 residues long. In germline, CDR1 is SQVTM, CDR2 ANQGSEA. V dropped 0 bases and J dropped 8 bases, with 16 bases sitting between them. The DNA of the CDR3 is TGCAGCGTTGAAGATATACTGACGGGCTCCGAAGCTTTCTTT. Translation gives CSVEDILTGSEAFF.

The chain has TRBV13 and TRBJ1-2; the D is unclear. V lost 7 bases and J 8 bases, leaving 14 bases between the germline ends. Germline V lookup: CDR1 PRHDT, CDR2 FYEKMQ (reference sequence). The CDR3 consists of 12 residues. The CDR3 nucleotides are TGTGCCAGCACCTCCCCCGGGAGGGGCTACACCTTC. This encodes CASTSPGRGYTF.

This clonotype was seen at least ten times. The V and J genes are TRBV6-4 and TRBJ1-1; D possibly corresponds to TRBD1 (5 bases). V shed 2 bases and J shed 2 bases, with 6 bases lying between them. This CDR3 comprises 13 residues. CDR1 is MRHNA, CDR2 SNTAGT, per germline. CDR3 sequence reads: CASSDGDNTEAFF. Here the CDR3 DNA reads TGTGCCAGCAGTGACGGGGACAACACTGAAGCTTTCTTT.

This clonotype was recorded many times. The rearrangement links TRBV29-1 to TRBJ1-4; no reliable D call. The germline V gene encodes CDR1 SQVTM and CDR2 ANQGSEA. V was trimmed by 6 bases and J by 0 bases, leaving 11 bases between them. This CDR3 comprises 14 residues. The CDR3 loop is CSVGDIATNEKLFF. The CDR3 DNA reads TGCAGCGTCGGCGACATCGCAACTAATGAAAAACTGTTTTTT.

This clonotype was detected a few times. The chain combines TRBV12-3 or TRBV12-4 with TRBJ1-5, with D unresolved. V shed 4 bases and J shed 0 bases, with 7 bases lying between them. This CDR3 spans 14 amino acids. The chain's CDR3 is CASSSGVSNQPQHF. Written as DNA, the CDR3 is TGTGCCAGCAGTTCAGGAGTTAGCAATCAGCCCCAGCATTTT.

The chain carries TRBV7-2 and TRBJ2-1; no reliable D call. The CDR3 sequence is 15 residues long. Germline lookup yields CDR1 SGHTA and CDR2 FQGNSA. V dropped 2 bases and J dropped 5 bases, with 13 bases sitting between them. CDR3 nucleotides: TGTGCCAGCAGCTTATCGCCTAATACAAACAATGAGCAGTTCTTC. It is translated as CASSLSPNTNNEQFF.

In its sample, this clonotype was seen many times. The J gene is TRBJ2-5, the V gene TRBV6-4, with D perhaps given as TRBD1 or TRBD2 (7 bases each). The CDR3 has 14 residues. Germline V CDR1 and CDR2: MRHNA, SNTAGT. Trimming stripped 5 bases from V and 5 bases from J, with 15 bases between. CDR3 coding DNA: TGTGCCAGCAGTCAGGGGGGGGGCACGGAGACCCAGTACTTC. Translated, it gives CASSQGGGTETQYF.

In its sample, this clonotype was seen once. This chain links TRBV5-1 with TRBJ2-2; possible D gene TRBD1, 6 bases. V dropped 0 bases and J dropped 4 bases, with 10 bases sitting between them. The germline V gene has CDR1 SGHRS and CDR2 YFSETQ. This CDR3 is 15 amino acids long. CDR3 region: CASSLGQGSTGELFF. The DNA for the CDR3 is TGCGCCAGCAGCTTGGGGCAGGGGAGCACCGGGGAGCTGTTTTTT.

This clonotype showed up just a few times. The V gene is TRBV12-3 or TRBV12-4, the J gene TRBJ1-6; possibly TRBD1 for D (6 bases). This CDR3 has 14 amino acids. Trimming stripped 6 bases from V and 7 bases from J, with 13 bases between. CDR3 region: CASRMDSVNSPLHF. CDR3 DNA sequence: TGTGCCAGCAGGATGGACAGCGTAAATTCACCCCTCCACTTT.